The subject of this entry is one TCR beta chain. Antigen: not known. V lost 5 bases and J lost 5, with 7 bases in between. The CDR3 covers 12 residues. The sample comes from a study of vaccination and CD4 T cells after COVID-19. Study summary: Post-COVID samples were collected a median 101 days following diagnosis, spanning 35 to 161. Timing of post-vaccine sample collection was a median about 79 days after dose two, with a range of 14 to 241.

Once obtained from cultured CD4+ T cells, the DNA was sequenced using the Oncomine TCR Beta short-read assay. Once CD4+ T cells had been cultured, genomic DNA was extracted from them. TCRdb called the PCR reads again in MiXCR, with one record for every CDR3 protein. This repertoire shows some 17,000 distinct CDR3 sequences, 35% to 40% found once; its top ten account for 12%. This sample's treatment: roughly 10-day PBMC culture with coronavirus spike peptide pools or control peptides (ViraFEST assay). Input material: CD4+ T cells from blood, cultured in vitro. The source of this sequence is a human donor who had recovered from COVID-19. The V and J genes are TRBV12-3 or TRBV12-4 and TRBJ2-1, with D uncertain. The CDR3 here is CASSPLDNEQFF. As DNA, the CDR3 is TGTGCCAGCAGTCCCCTCGACAATGAGCAGTTCTTC.